The rows below give T cell receptor beta chains drawn from one sample of a study of regulatory and conventional T cells in RAG deficiency. Sequencing used immunoSEQ multiplex PCR; TCRdb keeps in-frame clones, though not all of them. The table lists about 30,000 clones, roughly 96% of them singletons. These data also featured in a second study, about regulatory T cells.

The sequencing sample was made of CD25- CD4+ T cells sorted from blood. Receptor source: a human donor in good health. Both conserved end residues are part of each CDR3. Fields, in order: CDR3 protein, CDR3 DNA, V gene, clone size, D gene, J gene. D genes are given only for firm matches. Clone size appears in some rows only: once, few, many, or a class for an expanded clone.

CDR3 protein: CASSSLAGADNEQFF
CDR3 DNA: TGCGCCAGCAGCTCACTAGCGGGGGCCGACAATGAGCAGTTCTTC
V gene: TRBV5-1
clone size: NA
D gene: TRBD2
J gene: TRBJ2-1

CDR3 protein: CASSLGLYSNQPQHF
CDR3 DNA: TGTGCCAGCAGCTTAGGGCTGTATAGCAATCAGCCCCAGCATTTT
V gene: TRBV11-2
clone size: few
D gene: NA
J gene: TRBJ1-5

CDR3 protein: CASSPRGVREGYTF
CDR3 DNA: TGTGCCAGCTCACCACGTGGCGTGAGGGAAGGCTACACCTTC
V gene: TRBV18
clone size: NA
D gene: NA
J gene: TRBJ1-2

CDR3 protein: CAWRQEHSPLHF
CDR3 DNA: TGTGCCTGGAGGCAGGAACATTCACCCCTCCACTTT
V gene: TRBV30
clone size: NA
D gene: NA
J gene: TRBJ1-6

CDR3 protein: CASSKRTGGNYGYTF
CDR3 DNA: TGTGCCAGCAGCAAAAGGACAGGGGGAAACTATGGCTACACCTTC
V gene: TRBV7-2
clone size: NA
D gene: TRBD1
J gene: TRBJ1-2

CDR3 protein: CASSDLQAGGTTDTQYF
CDR3 DNA: TGTGCCAGCAGTGATCTTCAAGCGGGAGGTACCACAGATACGCAGTATTTT
V gene: TRBV2
clone size: NA
D gene: TRBD2
J gene: TRBJ2-3

CDR3 protein: CASSLEQVIYEQYF
CDR3 DNA: TGTGCCAGCAGCTTAGAGCAGGTAATCTACGAGCAGTACTTC
V gene: TRBV7-8
clone size: once
D gene: NA
J gene: TRBJ2-7

CDR3 protein: CASSPGGGRGETQYF
CDR3 DNA: TGTGCCAGCAGCCCCGGGGGGGGACGGGGGGAAACCCAGTACTTC
V gene: TRBV5-4
clone size: NA
D gene: TRBD2
J gene: TRBJ2-5

CDR3 protein: CASTRGISYTF
CDR3 DNA: TGTGCCAGTACCAGGGGGATTAGCTACACCTTC
V gene: TRBV19
clone size: NA
D gene: TRBD1
J gene: TRBJ1-2

CDR3 protein: CASSSLAGSSTDTQYF
CDR3 DNA: TGTGCCAGCTCATCGTTAGCGGGGAGCTCCACAGATACGCAGTATTTT
V gene: TRBV18
clone size: NA
D gene: TRBD2
J gene: TRBJ2-3

CDR3 protein: CASRAGTLRGEAFF
CDR3 DNA: TGTGCCAGCAGGGCCGGGACTCTCAGGGGGGAAGCTTTCTTT
V gene: TRBV6-5
clone size: NA
D gene: TRBD1
J gene: TRBJ1-1

CDR3 protein: CASSRGLAKDTTYEQYF
CDR3 DNA: TGTGCCAGCAGCCGCGGACTAGCGAAAGATACTACCTACGAGCAGTACTTC
V gene: TRBV11-2
clone size: NA
D gene: TRBD2
J gene: TRBJ2-7

CDR3 protein: CASSRDRRNPGELFF
CDR3 DNA: TGTGCCAGCAGTCGGGACAGAAGAAATCCCGGGGAGCTGTTTTTT
V gene: TRBV27
clone size: NA
D gene: TRBD1
J gene: TRBJ2-2

CDR3 protein: CASSDQQGAYGYTF
CDR3 DNA: TGTGCCAGCAGCGATCAACAGGGGGCCTATGGCTACACCTTC
V gene: TRBV9
clone size: NA
D gene: TRBD1
J gene: TRBJ1-2

CDR3 protein: CASSLDGQGNTEAFF
CDR3 DNA: TGCGCCAGCAGCTTGGATGGGCAGGGAAACACTGAAGCTTTCTTT
V gene: TRBV5-1
clone size: NA
D gene: NA
J gene: TRBJ1-1

CDR3 protein: CASSPSVTGELFF
CDR3 DNA: TGTGCCAGCAGTCCCTCAGTTACCGGGGAGCTGTTTTTT
V gene: TRBV6-1
clone size: NA
D gene: NA
J gene: TRBJ2-2

CDR3 protein: CATSRNRGFNTGELFF
CDR3 DNA: TGTGCCACCAGCAGGAACAGGGGCTTTAACACCGGGGAGCTGTTTTTT
V gene: TRBV15
clone size: NA
D gene: TRBD1
J gene: TRBJ2-2

CDR3 protein: CASSPGFIREYGGETQYF
CDR3 DNA: TGTGCCAGCAGCCCCGGATTTATAAGGGAGTACGGGGGGGAGACCCAGTACTTC
V gene: TRBV7-6
clone size: NA
D gene: TRBD2
J gene: TRBJ2-5

CDR3 protein: CASSLASGTPNSPLHF
CDR3 DNA: TGTGCCAGCAGCTTGGCCTCCGGGACTCCAAATTCCCCCCTCCACTTT
V gene: TRBV5-5
clone size: NA
D gene: NA
J gene: TRBJ1-6

CDR3 protein: CASSLDSGRLEAFF
CDR3 DNA: TGCGCCAGCAGCTTGGACAGCGGGCGACTTGAAGCTTTCTTT
V gene: TRBV5-1
clone size: NA
D gene: NA
J gene: TRBJ1-1

CDR3 protein: CAWRTGTSIGPEAFF
CDR3 DNA: TGTGCCTGGAGGACAGGGACAAGCATTGGTCCTGAAGCTTTCTTT
V gene: TRBV30
clone size: NA
D gene: TRBD1
J gene: TRBJ1-1

CDR3 protein: CASSVGGYSYEQYF
CDR3 DNA: TGTGCCAGCAGCGTGGGGGGGTACTCCTACGAGCAGTACTTC
V gene: TRBV9
clone size: NA
D gene: TRBD2
J gene: TRBJ2-7

CDR3 protein: CASSSRQERYGYTF
CDR3 DNA: TGTGCCAGTAGTAGTAGACAGGAACGTTATGGCTACACCTTC
V gene: TRBV19
clone size: NA
D gene: NA
J gene: TRBJ1-2

CDR3 protein: CASSLSQSSYNEQFF
CDR3 DNA: TGTGCCAGCAGCTTGTCACAGAGCTCCTACAATGAGCAATTCTTC
V gene: TRBV5-4
clone size: NA
D gene: NA
J gene: TRBJ2-1

CDR3 protein: CASSGRTSGHYEQYF
CDR3 DNA: TGTGCCAGCAGTGGAAGGACTAGCGGTCACTACGAGCAGTACTTC
V gene: TRBV25-1
clone size: NA
D gene: TRBD2
J gene: TRBJ2-7

CDR3 protein: CASSLELALNTGELFF
CDR3 DNA: TGTGCCAGCAGCTTAGAGCTAGCCCTTAACACCGGGGAGCTGTTTTTT
V gene: TRBV7-2
clone size: NA
D gene: NA
J gene: TRBJ2-2

CDR3 protein: CASSSNRGNTEAFF
CDR3 DNA: TGTGCCAGCAGCTCGAACAGGGGTAACACTGAAGCTTTCTTT
V gene: TRBV7-6
clone size: NA
D gene: TRBD1
J gene: TRBJ1-1

CDR3 protein: CASSLDSRGDYEQYF
CDR3 DNA: TGTGCCAGCAGCTTAGATAGTAGGGGCGACTACGAGCAGTACTTC
V gene: TRBV11-3
clone size: NA
D gene: NA
J gene: TRBJ2-7

CDR3 protein: CAWRTPGRPPSLRGQYF
CDR3 DNA: TGTGCCTGGAGGACGCCCGGCAGACCACCATCCCTACGAGGGCAGTACTTC
V gene: TRBV30
clone size: NA
D gene: NA
J gene: TRBJ2-7